The following is a T cell receptor beta chain sequence with its context. What this receptor recognizes is not known. Within one base of it there is no much larger clone, and no base qualities were kept. This sample was included in a study of blood T cell repertoires in COVID-19 (dated by TCRdb to 2020 to 2021). Study-wide context: Samples covering the acute and convalescent phases of COVID-19 were provided by collaborators in the United States, Italy and Spain. The material from the prospective study consisted of cDNA or gDNA derived from T cells, B-cell-depleted T cells, or PBMCs. HLA class I and class II types, where available, came from metadata supplied by the sample provider rather than from assay-based typing. The sample metadata nearly always contained a de-identified subject ID, COVID-19 status, age in years and sex. The repertoires were made available in a free public database intended to serve as a resource for research on the immune response to SARS-CoV-2. Samples came from the ongoing ImmuneRACE study (first 160 participants) plus 1,254 subjects from 6 global collaborators. Subjects who had been exposed to COVID-19, were actively infected with it, or had recovered from it provided the deeply sampled blood TCRbeta repertoires that made up the dataset.

Points the paper makes about the study in general: How much clinical and demographic metadata was included differed by source and by participant, and the metadata was provided uncurated.

The germline V and J ends show losses of 5 bases and 2 bases respectively, and no gene match explains 9 bases of the junction. From cysteine to phenylalanine, the CDR3 is 15 amino acids long. CDR3 DNA only is kept here, 45 bases in frame from base 1. The germline V gene specifies SGHTA as CDR1 and FQGNSA as CDR2. TCRbeta CDR3 regions were amplified from genomic DNA by means of the immunoSEQ Assay, a bias-controlled multiplex PCR. Under the source paper's analysis protocol: Within the assay, amplification of reference gene primers was used to estimate how many nucleated cells each sample contained. To quantify the absolute abundance of each unique TCRbeta CDR3 rearrangement, sequence reads were collapsed and filtered. For each sample, productive Simpson clonality was calculated by taking the square root of Simpson's diversity index across productive rearrangements. TCRdb obtained this table from immuneACCESS and retained in-frame rearrangements with V and J assigned. These tables miss some clones; where compared with another copy, unresolved V genes account for less than half of the shortfall, and the remainder is unexplained. The DNA was the basis for D and trimming; V, J and clone size are from that table. For this sample the table gives 110,000 to 150,000 clones, of which more than 65% were detected only once. The ten largest clones represent 13% of the sample.

Each collaborating institution followed its own protocols to collect whole blood in K2EDTA tubes. For TCRbeta analysis, collaborators shipped samples as frozen whole blood, isolated PBMCs, or DNA extracted from either of those sample types. Sequencing used peripheral blood. The rearranged chain carries TRBV7-2 and TRBJ2-7, and TRBD1 matches 7 of the central bases. The source is a man at least 80 years old with acute or convalescent COVID-19. The CDR3 reads CASSVRQGAPYEQYF. In nucleotide form, the sequence is TGTGCCAGCAGCGTCCGACAGGGAGCCCCCTACGAGCAGTACTTC.